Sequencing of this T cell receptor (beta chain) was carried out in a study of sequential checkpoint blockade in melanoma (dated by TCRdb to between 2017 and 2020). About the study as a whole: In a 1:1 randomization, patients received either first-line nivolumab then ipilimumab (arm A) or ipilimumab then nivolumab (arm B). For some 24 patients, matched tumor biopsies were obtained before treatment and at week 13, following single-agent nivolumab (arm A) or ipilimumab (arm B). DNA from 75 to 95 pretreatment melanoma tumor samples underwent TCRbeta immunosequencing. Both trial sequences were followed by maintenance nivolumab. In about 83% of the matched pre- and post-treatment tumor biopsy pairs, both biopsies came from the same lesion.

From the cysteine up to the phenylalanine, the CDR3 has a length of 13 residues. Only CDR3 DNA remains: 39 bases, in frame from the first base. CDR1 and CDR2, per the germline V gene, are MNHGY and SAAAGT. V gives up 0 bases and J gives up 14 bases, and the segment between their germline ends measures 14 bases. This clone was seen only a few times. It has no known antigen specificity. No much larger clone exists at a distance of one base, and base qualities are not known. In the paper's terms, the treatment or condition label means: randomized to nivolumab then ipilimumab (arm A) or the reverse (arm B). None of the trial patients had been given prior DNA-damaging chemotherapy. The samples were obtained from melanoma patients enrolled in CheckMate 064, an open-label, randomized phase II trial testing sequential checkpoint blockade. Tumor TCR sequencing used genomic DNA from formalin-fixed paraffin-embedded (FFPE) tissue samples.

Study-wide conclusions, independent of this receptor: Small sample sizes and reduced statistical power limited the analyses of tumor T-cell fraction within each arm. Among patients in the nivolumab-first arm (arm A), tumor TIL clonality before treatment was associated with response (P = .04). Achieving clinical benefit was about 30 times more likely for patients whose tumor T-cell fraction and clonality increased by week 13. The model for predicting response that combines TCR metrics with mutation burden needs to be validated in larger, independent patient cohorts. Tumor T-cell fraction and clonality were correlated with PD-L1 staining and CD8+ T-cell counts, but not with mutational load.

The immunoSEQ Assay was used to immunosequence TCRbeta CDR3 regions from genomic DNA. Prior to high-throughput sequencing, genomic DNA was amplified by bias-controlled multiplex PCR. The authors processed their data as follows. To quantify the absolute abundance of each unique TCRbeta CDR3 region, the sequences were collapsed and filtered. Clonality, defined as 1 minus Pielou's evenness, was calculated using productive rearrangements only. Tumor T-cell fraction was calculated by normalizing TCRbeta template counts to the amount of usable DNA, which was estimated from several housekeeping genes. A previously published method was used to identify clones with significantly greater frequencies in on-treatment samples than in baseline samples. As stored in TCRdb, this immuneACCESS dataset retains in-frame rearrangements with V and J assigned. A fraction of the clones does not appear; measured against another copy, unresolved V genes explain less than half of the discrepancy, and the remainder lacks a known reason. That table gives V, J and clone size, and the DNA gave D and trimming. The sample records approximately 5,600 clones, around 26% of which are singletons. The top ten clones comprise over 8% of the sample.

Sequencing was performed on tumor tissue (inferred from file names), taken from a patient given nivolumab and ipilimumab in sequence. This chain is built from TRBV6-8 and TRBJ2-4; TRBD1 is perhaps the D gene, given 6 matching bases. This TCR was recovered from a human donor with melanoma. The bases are TGTGCCAGCAGTTACTCGGACAGCGGCCGGGAGTACTTC. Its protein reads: CASSYSDSGREYF.